The T cell receptor beta chain described here comes from a study of blood T cell repertoires in COVID-19. J lost 4 bases, V lost 5 bases, and 6 bases had no gene match. The CDR3 totals 14 residues. Germline-derived CDR1 and CDR2 are LNHDA and SQIVND (reference sequence). Generated by immunoSEQ multiplex PCR, the TCRdb table keeps only in-frame clones and is missing some. This table has 90,000 to 150,000 clones, 70% to 80% appearing once. This TCR derives from a middle-aged man with acute or convalescent COVID-19. Sequencing was performed on peripheral blood. This chain connects TRBV19 to TRBJ2-3, with 7 bases matching TRBD1. CDR3 sequence: CASSSRGSSDTQYF. CDR3 DNA: TGTGCCAGTAGTTCCAGGGGGTCGTCAGATACGCAGTATTTT.